These 24 T cell receptor beta chains originate from one sample sequenced in a study of T cells in Graves' hyperthyroidism and ophthalmopathy. It was RNA transcripts that yielded the amplified TCR beta CDR3 regions. When the TCR CDR3 underwent first-round RT-PCR, the HTBI primer set was used. TCRdb ran MiXCR on the multiplex PCR reads and lists one entry per CDR3 protein. The data hold hundreds of thousands of distinct CDR3 sequences, with 14% observed a single time. Specimen: blood. Source of these receptors: a woman aged 18-29 years with Graves' hyperthyroidism.

This clonotype has at least ten counts. The V call is TRBV4-2, the J call TRBJ2-1; no definite D call. Germline V gives CDR1 LGHNA, CDR2 YNFKEQ. Trimming took off 1 base at V and 8 bases at J, with 9 bases between the two ends. This CDR3 is built from 13 residues. CDR3 sequence (DNA): TGTGCCAGCAGCCAAGCCATCGAATATGAGCAGTTCTTC. This sequence encodes CASSQAIEYEQFF.

The chain joins TRBV29-1 to TRBJ2-7; 7 bases fit TRBD2. The CDR3 has 12 residues. Trimming cost V 8 bases and J 7 bases; bases outside gene matches: 11. Germline V gene sequence: CDR1 SQVTM, CDR2 ANQGSEA. In DNA form, the CDR3 reads TGCAGCTCTGTGAGTTGGGGGGGGGAGCAGTACTTC. It codes for CSSVSWGGEQYF.

The chain employs TRBV13 and TRBJ2-3; weak D call: TRBD2 (6 bases). The V gene's germline CDR1 is PRHDT and CDR2 FYEKMQ (reference sequence). This CDR3 is 16 amino acids long. Trimming removed 0 bases at V and 1 base at J, with 11 bases between. DNA of the CDR3: TGTGCCAGCAGCTTAGGCCGGGAGTTCCGCACAGATACGCAGTATTTT. This gives the protein CASSLGREFRTDTQYF.

This clonotype has a count of ten or more. This chain uses TRBV7-8 with TRBJ1-2, with D possibly matching TRBD1 (6 bases). Trimming stripped 1 base from V and 2 bases from J, with 14 bases between. The CDR3 loop spans 16 amino acids. Germline loops: CDR1 SGHVS, CDR2 FQNEAQ. The DNA of the CDR3 is TGTGCCAGCAGCTTAGGGGGGGGCAGACCAAACTATGGCTACACCTTC. The encoded protein is CASSLGGGRPNYGYTF.

To note about this clonotype: With a much larger clone just one base away, this may be a read error. V usage is TRBV20-1 and J usage is TRBJ2-1; 10 bases fit TRBD2. The end of the DNA is better explained by TRBJ2-7, so the J call may be wrong. The germline gives CDR1 DFQATT, CDR2 SNEGSKA (reference sequence). There are 17 residues in the CDR3. The CDR3 DNA reads as TGCAGTGCTAGAGATTCCACTAGCGGGACCTTCTACAATGAGCAGTACTTC. Amino acid sequence: CSARDSTSGTFYNEQYF.

The V call is TRBV5-1, the J call TRBJ2-5; unclear D gene. Germline V gene lookup returns CDR1 SGHRS and CDR2 YFSETQ. The CDR3 runs to 11 residues. Deletions cut 4 bases from V and 3 bases from J, with 4 bases between. CDR3 residues: CASSTEETQYF. For the CDR3, the DNA is TGCGCCAGCAGCACCGAAGAGACCCAGTACTTC.

This clonotype was recorded at least ten times. The chain couples TRBV5-1 to TRBJ2-2; 11 positions match TRBD1. Germline CDR1 reads SGHRS; CDR2 reads YFSETQ. CDR3 length equals 15 residues. V lost 4 bases and J lost 3; bases outside the gene matches: 2. DNA of the CDR3: TGCGCCAGCAGCAAGGGACAGGGGGACACCGGGGAGCTGTTTTTT. This sequence encodes CASSKGQGDTGELFF.

Many counts were recorded for this clonotype. The rearrangement links TRBV7-9 to TRBJ2-7; TRBD1 might be the D (6 bases). With 1 base removed from V and 2 bases from J, the gap between germline ends came to 12 bases. Germline loops: CDR1 SEHNR, CDR2 FQNEAQ (reference sequence). The length of the CDR3 is 15 residues. CDR3 region: CASSLDRVPPYEQYF. Here the CDR3 DNA reads TGTGCCAGCAGCTTAGACAGGGTACCTCCCTACGAGCAGTACTTC. The full variable domain, with the rest looked up from reference TRBV7-9 and TRBJ2-7, is DTGVSQNPRHKITKRGQNVTFRCDPISEHNRLYWYRQTLGQGPEFLTYFQNEAQLEKSRLLSDRFSAERPKGSFSTLEIQRTEQGDSAMYLCASSLDRVPPYEQYFGPGTRLTVT.

There are many counts of this clonotype. J is TRBJ1-1 and V is TRBV30; D is perhaps TRBD1 (5 bases). The V and J ends lost 3 bases and 2 bases respectively, with 7 bases between them. The CDR3 consists of 12 residues. Germline CDR1 and CDR2: GTSNPN and SVGIG (reference sequence). DNA for the CDR3: TGTGCCTGGAGCAGGGTTAACACTGAAGCTTTCTTT. Its translation: CAWSRVNTEAFF.

This clonotype was recorded at least ten times. V gene TRBV27 combines with J gene TRBJ2-7; unclear D gene. Germline CDR1 reads MNHEY; CDR2 reads SMNVEV (reference sequence). This CDR3 is built from 15 residues. The V and J ends lost 6 bases and 3 bases respectively, with 18 bases between them. As DNA, the CDR3 is TGTGCCAGCAGCCCCCTCGGTGGCAGACACTACGAGCAGTACTTC. It specifies CASSPLGGRHYEQYF.

In this sample, this clonotype turned up many times. This chain uses TRBV7-2 with TRBJ2-7; 11 positions agree with TRBD2. Germline V gives CDR1 SGHTA, CDR2 FQGNSA. V lost 5 bases to trimming and J lost 2 bases; unmatched junction nucleotides: 8. The CDR3 sequence is 16 residues long. The CDR3 here is CASSPTTSGVTYEQYF. Here the CDR3 DNA reads TGTGCCAGCAGCCCGACGACTAGCGGGGTAACCTACGAGCAGTACTTC.

In its sample, this clonotype was seen many times. The chain recombines TRBV13 with TRBJ2-7, with TRBD2 identical over 12 bases. V shed 4 bases, J shed 5 bases, and the junction held 3 bases outside the gene matches. This CDR3 comprises 14 residues. The V gene's germline CDR1 is PRHDT and CDR2 FYEKMQ (reference sequence). This chain's CDR3 is CASSSRLAGDEQYF. DNA of the CDR3: TGTGCCAGCAGCTCCAGACTAGCGGGAGACGAGCAGTACTTC.

This clonotype was observed many times. The J gene is TRBJ2-1, the V gene TRBV29-1; D remains unclear. This CDR3 spans 14 amino acids. V lost 1 base to trimming and J lost 0 bases, with 7 bases between them. Germline CDR1 is SQVTM and CDR2 is ANQGSEA. The chain's CDR3 is CSVEGRSSYNEQFF. CDR3 bases: TGCAGCGTTGAAGGGCGGAGCTCCTACAATGAGCAGTTCTTC.

J is TRBJ2-5 and V is TRBV3-1, with no clear D. Per germline, CDR1 LGHDT and CDR2 YNNKEL (reference sequence). The germline V and J ends were trimmed by 7 bases and 9 bases, with 18 bases remaining between them. CDR3 length: 13 residues. CDR3 coding DNA: TGTGCCAGCAAACCAACCCCCTCCCCCGCCCAGTACTTC. Amino acids: CASKPTPSPAQYF.

Ten or more counts support this clonotype. The chain links TRBV2 to TRBJ2-3; D not resolved. CDR1 and CDR2 from the germline V gene are SNHLY and FYNNEI. Trimming took off 6 bases at V and 2 bases at J, with 9 bases between the two ends. The CDR3 covers 13 residues. CDR3 sequence reads: CASSPPLTDTQYF. CDR3 DNA sequence: TGTGCCAGCAGCCCGCCACTCACAGATACGCAGTATTTT. Drawing the rest from reference TRBV2 and TRBJ2-3, the complete variable domain is EPEVTQTPSHQVTQMGQEVILRCVPISNHLYFYWYRQILGQKVEFLVSFYNNEISEKSEIFDDQFSVERPDGSNFTLKIRSTKLEDSAMYFCASSPPLTDTQYFGPGTRLTVL.

This clonotype occurred many times. DNA for the CDR3: TGTGCCAGCAGTTTATTAGCTAGCGGCTACGAGCAGTACTTC. It is translated as CASSLLASGYEQYF. This chain connects TRBV27 to TRBJ2-7; 7 nucleotides align to TRBD2. The CDR3 runs 14 residues. Germline V CDR1 and CDR2: MNHEY, SMNVEV (reference sequence). Trimming took 1 base from V and 3 from J; bases not matched to a gene: 3.

This clonotype was detected ten times or more. The chain combines TRBV18 with TRBJ2-1; D might be TRBD2 (6 bases). CDR1 and CDR2 from the germline V gene are KGHSH and LQKENI. Trimming shortened V by 2 bases and J by 6 bases, and 17 bases separated the two germline ends. The CDR3 totals 16 residues. The CDR3 here is CASSPVFGRALNEQFF. CDR3 DNA sequence: TGTGCCAGCTCACCAGTCTTCGGGAGAGCCCTCAATGAGCAGTTCTTC.

This chain links TRBV4-3 with TRBJ2-5; D is perhaps TRBD2 (7 bases). V was cut by 11 bases and J by 4 bases, with 17 bases left in between. Germline CDR1 reads LGHNA; CDR2 reads YSLEER. The CDR3 has 13 amino acids. CDR3 in amino acids: CAPSGGRRETQYF. CDR3 in DNA: TGCGCCCCCTCGGGGGGCAGGCGAGAGACCCAGTACTTC.

This clonotype was seen ten or more times. The chain joins TRBV28 to TRBJ2-5; D is perhaps TRBD1 (6 bases). The CDR3 runs to 12 residues. The germline CDR1 and CDR2 sequences are MDHEN and SYDVKM. V lost 10 bases and J 12 bases, leaving 21 bases between the germline ends. CDR3 protein: CATDRKTGRKYF. CDR3 nucleotides: TGTGCCACCGACCGAAAGACAGGCAGAAAGTACTTC.

CDR3 bases: TGTGCCAGCAGCTTCAGACTAGGTCGCTCAGATACGCAGTATTTT. Encoded protein: CASSFRLGRSDTQYF. The V call is TRBV14, the J call TRBJ2-3; weak D call: TRBD2 (6 bases). The CDR3 consists of 15 residues. Germline V gene lookup returns CDR1 SGHDN and CDR2 FVKESK. V shed 5 bases and J shed 4 bases, with 16 bases lying between them. The full variable domain, rest sourced from reference TRBV14 and TRBJ2-3, is EAGVTQFPSHSVIEKGQTVTLRCDPISGHDNLYWYRRVMGKEIKFLLHFVKESKQDESGMPNNRFLAERTGGTYSTLKVQPAELEDSGVYFCASSFRLGRSDTQYFGPGTRLTVL.

This clonotype has a count of ten or more. This chain uses TRBV7-3 with TRBJ2-3; TRBD2 agrees at 10 bases. The CDR3 covers 14 residues. The ends lost 2 bases at V and 6 bases at J; junction bases unmatched: 2. From germline, CDR1 is SGHTA and CDR2 FQGTGA. The CDR3 loop reads CASSLLAGADTQYF. The CDR3, as DNA: TGTGCCAGCAGCTTACTAGCGGGGGCGGATACGCAGTATTTT.

The rearrangement links TRBV15 to TRBJ2-7, with D unresolved. CDR3 length: 13 amino acids. V was shortened by 1 base and J by 6 bases, with 10 bases between the two germline ends. Germline V gene lookup returns CDR1 LNHNV and CDR2 YYDKDF (reference sequence). Here the CDR3 reads CATSRGVIGEQYF. The CDR3, as DNA: TGTGCCACCAGCAGAGGTGTGATCGGCGAGCAGTACTTC.

The chain couples TRBV30 to TRBJ2-2, with 9 bases aligning to TRBD2. Germline values: CDR1 GTSNPN, CDR2 SVGIG (reference sequence). J lost 7 bases, V lost 2 bases, and 8 bases had no gene match. CDR3 length: 15 residues. CDR3 protein: CAWSRGLAEGGELFF. The CDR3 nucleotides read TGTGCCTGGAGTAGGGGACTAGCTGAGGGCGGGGAGCTGTTTTTT. The full variable domain, its missing parts supplied by reference TRBV30 and TRBJ2-2, is SQTIHQWPATLVQPVGSPLSLECTVEGTSNPNLYWYRQAAGRGLQLLFYSVGIGQISSEVPQNLSASRPQDRQFILSSKKLLLSDSGFYLCAWSRGLAEGGELFFGEGSRLTVL.

The chain employs TRBV5-1 and TRBJ2-1; D may be TRBD2 (5 bases). The germline V gene encodes CDR1 SGHRS and CDR2 YFSETQ. Trimming stripped 4 bases from V and 0 bases from J, with 11 bases between. The CDR3 loop spans 15 amino acids. The CDR3 reads CASSGLISSYNEQFF. DNA of the CDR3: TGCGCCAGCAGCGGACTGATTAGCTCCTACAATGAGCAGTTCTTC.